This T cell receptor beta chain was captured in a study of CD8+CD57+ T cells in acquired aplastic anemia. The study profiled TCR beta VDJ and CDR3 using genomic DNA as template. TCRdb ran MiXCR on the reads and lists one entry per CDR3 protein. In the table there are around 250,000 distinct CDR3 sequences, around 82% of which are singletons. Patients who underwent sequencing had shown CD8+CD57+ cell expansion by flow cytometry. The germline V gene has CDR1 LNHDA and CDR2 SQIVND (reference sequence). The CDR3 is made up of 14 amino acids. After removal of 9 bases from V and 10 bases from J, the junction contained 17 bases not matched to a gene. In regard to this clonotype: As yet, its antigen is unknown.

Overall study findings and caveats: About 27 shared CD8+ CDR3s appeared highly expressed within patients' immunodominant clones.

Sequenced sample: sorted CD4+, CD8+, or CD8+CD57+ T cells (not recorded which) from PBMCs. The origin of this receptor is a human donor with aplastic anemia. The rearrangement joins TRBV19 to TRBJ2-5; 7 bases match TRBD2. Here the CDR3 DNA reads TGTGCCAGCAGCCCGCGGGGGTTGAAAGAGGACCAGTACTTC. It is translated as CASSPRGLKEDQYF.